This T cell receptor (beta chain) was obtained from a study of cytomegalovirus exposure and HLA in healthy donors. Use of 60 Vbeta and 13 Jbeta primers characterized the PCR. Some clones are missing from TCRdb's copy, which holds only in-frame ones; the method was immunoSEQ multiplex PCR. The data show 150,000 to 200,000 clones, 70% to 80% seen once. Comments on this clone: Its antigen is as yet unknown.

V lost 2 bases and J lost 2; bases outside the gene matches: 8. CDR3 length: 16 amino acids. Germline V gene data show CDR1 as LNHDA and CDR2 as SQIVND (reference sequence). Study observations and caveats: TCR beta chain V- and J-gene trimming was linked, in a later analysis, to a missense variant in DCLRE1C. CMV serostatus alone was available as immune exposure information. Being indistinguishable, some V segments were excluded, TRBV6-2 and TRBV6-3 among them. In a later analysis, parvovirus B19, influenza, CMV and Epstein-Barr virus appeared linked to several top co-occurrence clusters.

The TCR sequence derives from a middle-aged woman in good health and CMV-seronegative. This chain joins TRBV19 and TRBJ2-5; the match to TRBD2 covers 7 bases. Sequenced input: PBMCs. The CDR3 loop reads CASSITSGGVQETQYF. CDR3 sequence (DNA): TGTGCCAGTAGTATAACTAGTGGGGGGGTTCAAGAGACCCAGTACTTC.